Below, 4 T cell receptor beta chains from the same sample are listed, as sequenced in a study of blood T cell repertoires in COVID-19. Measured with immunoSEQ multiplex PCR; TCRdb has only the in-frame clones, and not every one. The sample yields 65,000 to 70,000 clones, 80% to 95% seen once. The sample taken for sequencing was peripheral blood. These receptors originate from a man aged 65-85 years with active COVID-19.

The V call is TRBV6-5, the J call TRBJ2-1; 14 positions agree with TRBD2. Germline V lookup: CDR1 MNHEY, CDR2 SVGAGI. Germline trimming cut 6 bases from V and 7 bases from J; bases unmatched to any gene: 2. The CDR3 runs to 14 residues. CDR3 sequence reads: CASSRTSGGNEQFF. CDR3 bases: TGTGCCAGCAGCAGGACTAGCGGGGGGAATGAGCAGTTCTTC.

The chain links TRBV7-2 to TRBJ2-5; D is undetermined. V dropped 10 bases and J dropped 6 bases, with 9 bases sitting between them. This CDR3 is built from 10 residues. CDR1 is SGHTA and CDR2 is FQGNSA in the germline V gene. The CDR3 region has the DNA TGTGCCACAACCAGTAAGACCCAGTACTTC. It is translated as CATTSKTQYF.

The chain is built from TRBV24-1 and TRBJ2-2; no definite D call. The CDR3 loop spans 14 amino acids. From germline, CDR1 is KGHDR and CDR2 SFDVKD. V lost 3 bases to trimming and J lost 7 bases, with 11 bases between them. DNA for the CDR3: TGTGCCACCAGTGATCTACCCCGGAGCGGGGAGCTGTTTTTT. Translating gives CATSDLPRSGELFF.

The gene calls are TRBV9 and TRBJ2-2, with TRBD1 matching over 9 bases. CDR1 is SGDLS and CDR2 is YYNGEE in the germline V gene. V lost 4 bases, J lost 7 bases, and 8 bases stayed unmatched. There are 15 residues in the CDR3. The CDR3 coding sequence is TGTGCCAGCAGCTTACAGGGGGCAGTGGGCGGGGAGCTGTTTTTT. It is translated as CASSLQGAVGGELFF.